The 14 T cell receptor beta chains in this list originate from one sample, sequenced in a study of tumor and adjacent non-tumor tissue in lung cancer. This sample's RNA came from whole unsorted tissue. Distant lung tissue was collected more than 3 cm away from the tumor edge. Three rounds of nested PCR, following a modified ARM-PCR protocol, produced the TCRbeta library. One entry per CDR3 protein, called by TCRdb with MiXCR from the multiplex PCR reads. The table includes fewer than 75,000 distinct CDR3 sequences, more than 75% detected once. Source material: distant non-tumor lung tissue. These receptors all come from a man aged 55 to 69 with non-small cell lung cancer.

This clonotype was seen repeatedly, ten times or more. The J gene is TRBJ2-5, the V gene TRBV6-2 or TRBV6-3; D gene unclear. Deletions cut 6 bases from V and 5 bases from J, with 4 bases between. Germline values: CDR1 MNHEY, CDR2 SVGEGT. There are 10 residues in the CDR3. CDR3 region: CASRRETQYF. The DNA for the CDR3 is TGTGCCAGCAGGAGGGAGACCCAGTACTTC.

As for this clonotype: The CDR3 does not end in the conserved phenylalanine or tryptophan, so this is likely a read error. The rearrangement joins TRBV30 to TRBJ1-6, with no clear D. Germline V gene sequence: CDR1 GTSNPN, CDR2 SVGIG (reference sequence). The CDR3 totals 16 residues. Trimming removed 5 bases at V and 6 bases at J, with 20 bases between. This CDR3 reads CAWAQRIGISNSPLHL. The CDR3 bases are TGTGCCTGGGCGCAAAGAATTGGGATTTCTAATTCACCCCTCCACTTA.

As concerns this clonotype: An end of the junction differs from the germline gene, which may be a read error. In nucleotides, the CDR3 is TGTGCCAGCAGCTTGGTCGGGGGGGACAACAATCAACCCCAGCATTTT. The encoded protein is CASSLVGGDNNQPQHF. This chain links TRBV5-5 with TRBJ1-5; the D gene is possibly TRBD1 (6 bases). This CDR3 is 16 amino acids long. Germline CDR1 reads SGHKS; CDR2 reads YYEKEE (reference sequence).

On this clonotype: At one boundary the junction diverges from the germline segment, which might be a read error. The V gene is TRBV6-5, the J gene TRBJ2-7, with 7 bases identical to TRBD2. Germline V gives CDR1 MNHEY, CDR2 SVGAGI. The CDR3 is 15 residues long. The CDR3 is CASSCSRRETAEKYF. CDR3 nucleotide sequence: TGTGCCAGCAGTTGCTCGAGGCGGGAGACGGCCGAGAAGTATTTC.

The chain has TRBV6-1 and TRBJ2-3; possibly TRBD1 for D (5 bases). Looked up from germline, CDR1 is MNHNS and CDR2 is SASEGT. The CDR3 contains 15 residues. CDR3 in amino acids: CVNSELQGGTDTQYF. The CDR3 DNA reads TGTGTCAACAGTGAACTTCAGGGTGGCACAGATACGCAGTATTTT.

On this clonotype: One end of the junction fails to match germline, which may point to a read error. The chain joins TRBV12-5 to TRBJ2-7, with TRBD2 as a possible D gene (6 bases). The CDR3 length is 19 residues. CDR1 is LGHNT, CDR2 FRNRAP, per germline. CDR3 amino acids: CASALEFSGFATHPNEQYF. CDR3 sequence (DNA): TGTGCTAGTGCTTTGGAGTTTAGCGGCTTTGCCACCCACCCGAACGAGCAGTACTTC.

The chain couples TRBV29-1 to TRBJ2-2; 9 bases agree with TRBD2. The germline V gene encodes CDR1 SQVTM and CDR2 ANQGSEA. The CDR3 runs to 16 residues. The CDR3 reads CSVRTSARTDTGELFF. The CDR3 nucleotides are TGCAGTGTTCGGACTAGCGCGAGGACGGACACCGGGGAGCTGTTTTTT.

In regard to this clonotype: Its ends do not fully match the called genes, so a read error is possible. This chain links TRBV10-3 with TRBJ2-7; 9 bases match TRBD2. The length of the CDR3 is 16 residues. The germline V gene encodes CDR1 ENHRY and CDR2 SYGVKD. Here the CDR3 DNA reads TGTACCATCAGTGAGGCGCCTAGCGGGAACCACTACGAGCAGTACTTC. It encodes CTISEAPSGNHYEQYF.

This clonotype was counted at least ten times. This rearrangement joins TRBV6-6 to TRBJ1-2; D might be TRBD1 (5 bases). Germline lookup yields CDR1 MNHNY and CDR2 SVGAGI (reference sequence). This CDR3 spans 13 amino acids. Trimming removed 5 bases from V and 5 bases from J, with 12 bases in between. The CDR3 is CASSNGGGYGYTF. The CDR3 DNA is TGTGCCAGCAGTAACGGCGGGGGTTATGGCTACACCTTC.

Concerning this clonotype: The conserved phenylalanine or tryptophan is not found at the CDR3 terminus, so this likely reflects a read error. The DNA is omitted, as the CDR3 cannot be located on it reliably, and the CDR3 follows TCRdb's listing. The chain combines TRBV29-1 with TRBJ2-5. Germline loops: CDR1 SQVTM, CDR2 ANQGSEA. The CDR3 is 13 amino acids in total, end residues counted. CDR3 residues: CSVSDRYQETQCL.

This clonotype was counted a few times. The genes are TRBV5-1 and TRBJ2-6; D gene uncertain. Trimming left V 4 bases short and J 2 bases short, with 10 bases between. This CDR3 has 15 residues. Germline values: CDR1 SGHRS, CDR2 YFSETQ. CDR3 DNA: TGCGCCAGCAGCCGTAATAGCACTGGGGCCAACGTCCTGACTTTC. Translating it yields CASSRNSTGANVLTF.

Worth noting for this clonotype: Its ends do not fully match the called genes, so a read error is possible. This rearrangement joins TRBV6-5 to TRBJ1-2; 7 positions agree with TRBD1. Germline values: CDR1 MNHEY, CDR2 SVGAGI. This CDR3 spans 15 amino acids. CDR3 in amino acids: CTSSRQGRNNYGYTF. CDR3 sequence (DNA): TGTACCAGCAGTCGACAGGGTAGGAATAACTATGGCTACACTTTC.

As for this clonotype: Likely a read error: the CDR3 ends without its conserved phenylalanine or tryptophan. This rearrangement joins TRBV4-2 to TRBJ2-1; 8 bases fit TRBD2. This CDR3 is 14 amino acids long. Germline CDR1 and CDR2: LGHNA and YNFKEQ. The CDR3 region has the DNA TGTGTCAGCAGTACTAGCGGACAAAACAATGAGCAGTTCCTC. Translating gives CVSSTSGQNNEQFL.

On this clonotype itself: The junction does not match germline at one end; this may be a read error. The V call is TRBV6-5, the J call TRBJ1-1; perhaps TRBD1 as D (5 bases). Germline CDR1 and CDR2: MNHEY and SVGAGI. The length of the CDR3 is 14 residues. The CDR3: CASSISTENTEVSF. Written as DNA, the CDR3 is TGTGCCAGCAGTATTTCGACAGAGAACACTGAAGTTTCCTTT.